This T cell receptor beta chain was recovered during a study of CD8 T cells in Susac syndrome. Losses at the gene ends were 2 bases for V and 6 bases for J; bases not matched to a gene: 5. Germline V gene sequence: CDR1 SGHDT, CDR2 YYEEEE. The CDR3 extends over 15 amino acids. Reverse transcription of roughly 0.5 to 1 ug RNA was carried out with random hexamers. TCRdb called the immunoSEQ multiplex PCR reads again in MiXCR, with one record for every CDR3 protein. Among about 250,000 distinct CDR3 sequences listed, over 85% were seen once. The specimen was CD4+ T cells from PBMCs. The rearrangement links TRBV5-6 to TRBJ2-3, with 11 bases that match TRBD2. The clonotype originates from a human donor with multiple sclerosis. CDR3 residues: CASSFVTSGEDTQYF. The CDR3 bases are TGTGCCAGCAGCTTCGTGACTAGCGGGGAGGATACGCAGTATTTT.